The 9 T cell receptor beta chains below were found in one sample sequenced in a study of identifying expanded T cells in peripheral blood. The method was immunoSEQ multiplex PCR; TCRdb's version includes in-frame clones alone and lacks a portion of them. The sample consists of around 100,000 clones, over 70% of them appearing once. Specimen: blood. These receptors originate from a person between 18 and 70 years old in good health.

This chain joins TRBV19 and TRBJ1-4; 10 bases agree with TRBD1. The V segment lost 8 bases and the J segment 8 bases; nucleotides outside the gene matches: 17. Looked up from germline, CDR1 is LNHDA and CDR2 is SQIVND (reference sequence). The CDR3 sequence is 17 residues long. The chain's CDR3 is CASSRTGGGSGKEKLFF. CDR3 coding DNA: TGTGCCAGTTCGAGGACAGGGGGAGGTTCGGGGAAAGAAAAACTGTTTTTT.

The chain combines TRBV18 with TRBJ2-7, with D possibly TRBD1 on 6 matching bases. Between the trimmed V and J ends, which lost 0 bases and 2 bases, there was a span of 11 bases. In germline, CDR1 is KGHSH, CDR2 LQKENI. The CDR3 sequence is 15 residues long. CDR3 sequence (DNA): TGTGCCAGCTCACCACCGGAGACAGGAACCTACGAGCAGTACTTC. It is translated as CASSPPETGTYEQYF.

The chain has TRBV6-4 and TRBJ2-6, with 7 bases fitting TRBD1. Looked up from germline, CDR1 is MRHNA and CDR2 is SNTAGT. The V gene end was trimmed by 2 bases and the J gene end by 3 bases; junction bases not matched to a gene: 7. This CDR3 has 17 residues. The CDR3 nucleotides read TGTGCCAGCAGTGACAAGGGGGCCTTAGGTGGGGCCAACGTCCTGACTTTC. Protein sequence: CASSDKGALGGANVLTF.

This chain's CDR3 is CASSMTRINEQFF. CDR3 nucleotides: TGTGCCAGTAGTATGACTAGAATCAATGAGCAGTTCTTC. V is TRBV19 and J is TRBJ2-1; maybe TRBD2 (6 bases). Germline lookup yields CDR1 LNHDA and CDR2 SQIVND (reference sequence). Trimming pared 3 bases from V and 6 bases from J, leaving 9 bases between. The CDR3 length is 13 residues.

The J gene is TRBJ2-1, the V gene TRBV7-8; TRBD2 matches at 10 bases. V lost 1 base, J lost 5 bases, and 5 bases stayed unmatched. This CDR3 spans 16 amino acids. CDR1 is SGHVS, CDR2 FQNEAQ, per germline. CDR3 in DNA: TGTGCCAGCAGCTTAGTGAGCGGGAGGGACCACAATGAGCAGTTCTTC. This codes for CASSLVSGRDHNEQFF.

The chain has TRBV18 and TRBJ1-2; tentatively, D is TRBD1 (5 bases). This CDR3 is built from 15 residues. Germline V gene data show CDR1 as KGHSH and CDR2 as LQKENI. V lost 1 base, J lost 5 bases, and 14 bases lay in between. The DNA for the CDR3 is TGTGCCAGCTCACCACAACAGGTCAACCTATATGGCTACACCTTC. It codes for CASSPQQVNLYGYTF.

There are a few counts of this clone. This rearrangement joins TRBV19 to TRBJ1-1, with D maybe TRBD1 (5 bases). Germline CDR1 is LNHDA and CDR2 is SQIVND (reference sequence). Trimming stripped 3 bases from V and 3 bases from J, with 8 bases between. The CDR3 has 13 amino acids. The CDR3 coding sequence is TGTGCCAGTAGTATCGCAGGGTACACTGAAGCTTTCTTT. Translating gives CASSIAGYTEAFF.

The gene calls are TRBV7-3 and TRBJ1-6, with TRBD1 identical over 11 bases. The CDR3 covers 15 residues. V dropped 1 base and J dropped 9; count of bases not matched to a gene: 2. Germline CDR1 and CDR2: SGHTA and FQGTGA. CDR3 residues: CASSLKGTGGSPLHF. For the CDR3, the DNA is TGTGCCAGCAGCTTAAAGGGGACAGGGGGTTCACCCCTCCACTTT.

The chain couples TRBV5-6 to TRBJ1-2; D is ambiguous. The CDR3 has 14 residues. Trimming took 1 base from V and 8 from J, leaving 15 bases between them. CDR1 and CDR2 (germline): SGHDT, YYEEEE. The CDR3 nucleotides are TGTGCCAGCAGCTTGTATTCCCTGGCTGGCGGCTACACCTTC. Amino acid sequence: CASSLYSLAGGYTF.